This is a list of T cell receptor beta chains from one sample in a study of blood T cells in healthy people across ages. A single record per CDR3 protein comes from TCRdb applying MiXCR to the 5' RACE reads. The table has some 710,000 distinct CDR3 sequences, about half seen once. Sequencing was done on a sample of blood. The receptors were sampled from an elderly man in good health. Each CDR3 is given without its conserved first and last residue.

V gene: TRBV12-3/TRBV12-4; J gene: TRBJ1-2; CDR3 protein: ASSLGTGAIT
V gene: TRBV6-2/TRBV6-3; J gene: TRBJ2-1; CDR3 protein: ASSRTSGRNYNVQF
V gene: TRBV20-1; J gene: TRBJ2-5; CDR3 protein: SAPPDGQETQY
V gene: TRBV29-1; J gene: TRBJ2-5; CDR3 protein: SVAEDETQY
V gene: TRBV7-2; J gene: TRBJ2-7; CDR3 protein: ASSLVIGREPPYEQY
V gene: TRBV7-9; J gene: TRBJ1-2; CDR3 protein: ASSQHLTRQGLSGYT
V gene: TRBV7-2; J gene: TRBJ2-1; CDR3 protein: ASSLDGPSKF
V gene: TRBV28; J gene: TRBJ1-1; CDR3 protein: ASSAPGAEAF
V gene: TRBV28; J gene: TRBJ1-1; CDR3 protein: ASSPSGATLNTEAF
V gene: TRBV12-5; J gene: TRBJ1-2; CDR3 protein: ASGTQGNFYGYT
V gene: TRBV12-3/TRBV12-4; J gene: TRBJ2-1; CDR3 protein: ASRAGIEQF
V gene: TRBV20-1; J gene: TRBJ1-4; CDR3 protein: SAPKRGLSEKLF
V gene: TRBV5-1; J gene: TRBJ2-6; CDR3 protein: ASSLAPGSAGANVLT
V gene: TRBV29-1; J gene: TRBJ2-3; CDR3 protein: SVGGRESTDTQY
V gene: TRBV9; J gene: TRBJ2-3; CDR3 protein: ASSAVGSGKDTQY
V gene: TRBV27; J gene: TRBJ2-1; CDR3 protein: ASSRGQGASGYNEQF
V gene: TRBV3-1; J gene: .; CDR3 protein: ASSCGYNYEQY
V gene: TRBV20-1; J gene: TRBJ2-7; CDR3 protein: SASGTSGTYEQY
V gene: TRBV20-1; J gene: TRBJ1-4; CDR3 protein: SDKPRQEPGGLF
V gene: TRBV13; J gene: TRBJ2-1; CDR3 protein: ASSHRGGGSVSYNEQF
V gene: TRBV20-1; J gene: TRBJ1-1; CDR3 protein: SARDRRGGNTEAF
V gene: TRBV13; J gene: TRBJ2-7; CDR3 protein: ASSLPGQGIHEQY
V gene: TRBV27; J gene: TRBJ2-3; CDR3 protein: ATRAANTDTQY
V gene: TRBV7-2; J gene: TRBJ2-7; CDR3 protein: ASTSGTYEQY
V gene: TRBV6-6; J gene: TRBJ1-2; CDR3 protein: ASSYASYGYT
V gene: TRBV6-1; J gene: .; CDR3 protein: ASSHRDTAYEQY